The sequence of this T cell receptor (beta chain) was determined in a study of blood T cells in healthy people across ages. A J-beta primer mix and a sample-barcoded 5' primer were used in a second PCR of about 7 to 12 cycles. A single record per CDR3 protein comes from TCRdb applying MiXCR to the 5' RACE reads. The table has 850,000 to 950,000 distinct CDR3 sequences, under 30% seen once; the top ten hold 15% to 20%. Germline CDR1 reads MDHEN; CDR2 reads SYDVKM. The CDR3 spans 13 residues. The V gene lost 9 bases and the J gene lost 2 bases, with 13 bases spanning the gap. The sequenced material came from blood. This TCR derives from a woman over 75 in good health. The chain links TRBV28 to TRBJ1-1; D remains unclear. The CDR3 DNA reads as TGTGCCAGTTACTTAAGTCGAAACACTGAAGCTTTCTTT. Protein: CASYLSRNTEAFF.